The next 3 T cell receptor beta chains were all read from a single sample in a study of Ad26.COV2.S vaccination and SARS-CoV-2 variants. Profiled with immunoSEQ multiplex PCR; TCRdb holds only in-frame clones, not every one. The sample consists of 410,000 or so clones, around 92% of them appearing once. Described treatment: 15 to 20 received Ad26.COV2.S at low or high dose, single or two shots; about 5 received placebo; per-sample allocation not given. After the first vaccine or placebo injection, samples were drawn on day 63. The specimen comprised peripheral blood, sampled in a trial of Ad26.COV2.S vaccine versus placebo. These receptors originate from a person between 18 and 65 years old who received the Ad26.COV2.S COVID-19 vaccine or a placebo.

The chain employs TRBV27 and TRBJ2-1, with 8 bases that match TRBD2. The junction had 11 bases not matched to a gene; V was cut back by 5 bases and J by 5 bases. The CDR3 extends over 16 amino acids. Germline assignment: CDR1 MNHEY and CDR2 SMNVEV (reference sequence). CDR3 DNA sequence: TGTGCCAGCAGTCTTTATTCCGGGGGGGCAGACAATGAGCAGTTCTTC. Its translation: CASSLYSGGADNEQFF.

V is TRBV11-2 and J is TRBJ2-7, with unresolved D. Germline loops: CDR1 SGHAT, CDR2 FQNNGV. The CDR3 is made up of 13 amino acids. V shed 1 base and J shed 2 bases, with 6 bases lying between them. The CDR3 nucleotides are TGTGCCAGCAGCTTAGGTGGGACCTACGAGCAGTACTTC. Translating gives CASSLGGTYEQYF. Together with reference TRBV11-2 and TRBJ2-7, the CDR3 gives the full variable domain: EAGVAQSPRYKIIEKRQSVAFWCNPISGHATLYWYQQILGQGPKLLIQFQNNGVVDDSQLPKDRFSAERLKGVDSTLKIQPAKLEDSAVYLCASSLGGTYEQYFGPGTRLTVT.

The CDR3 region is CASSLMGGAKVTEAFF. Written as DNA, the CDR3 is TGTGCCAGCAGCTTGATGGGGGGCGCGAAAGTCACTGAAGCTTTCTTT. V gene TRBV7-2 combines with J gene TRBJ1-1, with a weak D call TRBD1 (6 bases). V was shortened by 3 bases and J by 4 bases, with 18 bases between the two germline ends. The CDR3 is 16 residues long. Germline loops: CDR1 SGHTA, CDR2 FQGNSA. Full variable domain (remainder filled in from reference TRBV7-2 and TRBJ1-1): GAGVSQSPSNKVTEKGKDVELRCDPISGHTALYWYRQSLGQGLEFLIYFQGNSAPDKSGLPSDRFSAERTGGSVSTLTIQRTQQEDSAVYLCASSLMGGAKVTEAFFGQGTRLTVV.